What follows are 3 T cell receptor beta chains derived from one specimen sequenced in a study of T cell repertoires in cytomegalovirus infection. Using its own MiXCR run on the reads, TCRdb lists one record per CDR3 protein. Of about 200,000 distinct CDR3 sequences in the sample, approximately 9.7% were seen once. The sequenced sample consisted of PBMCs. Every receptor here comes from a human donor in good health (CMV status not recorded). Some clones in this sample may be carry-over from other donors' samples.

This clonotype was picked up a small number of times. One end of the junction is discordant with germline, which a read error may explain. The rearrangement joins TRBV29-1 to TRBJ2-5; 9 bases match TRBD2. Germline CDR1 is SQVTM and CDR2 is ANQGSEA. The CDR3 totals 14 residues. The CDR3 loop reads CSVEGTSREETQYF. In nucleotides, the CDR3 is TGCAGCGTGGAAGGGACTAGCCGGGAAGAGACCCAGTACTTC.

This clonotype was observed a handful of times. The V gene is TRBV5-8, the J gene TRBJ2-7; 10 bases are shared with TRBD1. The CDR3 length is 15 residues. Trimming at V came to 5 bases and at J to 7 bases, leaving 12 bases not matched to a gene. In germline, CDR1 is SGHTS, CDR2 YDEGEE. The DNA for the CDR3 is TGTGCCAGCAGACTGACAGGGGGCGCGGGAAATGAGCAGTACTTC. It yields the protein CASRLTGGAGNEQYF.

Ten or more counts support this clonotype. This chain joins TRBV6-4 and TRBJ2-3; 9 bases line up with TRBD2. Germline V gives CDR1 MRHNA, CDR2 SNTAGT. Germline trimming cut 3 bases from V and 4 bases from J; bases unmatched to any gene: 2. The CDR3 runs 14 residues. The CDR3 spells CASSDLAGADTQYF. CDR3 coding DNA: TGTGCCAGCAGTGATTTAGCGGGAGCAGATACGCAGTATTTT.